This T cell receptor beta chain was captured in a study of cytomegalovirus exposure and HLA in healthy donors. The overall study: The same platform was used for the 130 or so validation repertoires as for the 666 first-cohort repertoires, as reported in a later analysis. Whole-study findings and limits: Across donors, most TCRs were seen rarely, yet some public ones were widespread. Three chains linked to CMV were shown in vitro to be specific for CMV antigens. Accounts indicate the classifier identified cytomegalovirus status with strong specificity and sensitivity.

About this clone: The antigen is undetermined.

The assay was immunoSEQ multiplex PCR, and TCRdb's table has in-frame clones only and misses some. The sample has 250,000 or so clones; 87% are singletons. Trimming removed 4 bases from V and 1 base from J, with 11 bases in between. There are 14 residues in the CDR3. Germline CDR1 is GTSNPN and CDR2 is SVGIG (reference sequence). Sequenced: PBMCs. This receptor was taken from a man aged 18 to 30 in good health and CMV-seronegative. The chain links TRBV30 to TRBJ1-3; D not resolved. The CDR3 here is CAWTNGISGNTIYF. The CDR3 nucleotides are TGTGCCTGGACGAATGGCATTTCTGGAAACACCATATATTTT.